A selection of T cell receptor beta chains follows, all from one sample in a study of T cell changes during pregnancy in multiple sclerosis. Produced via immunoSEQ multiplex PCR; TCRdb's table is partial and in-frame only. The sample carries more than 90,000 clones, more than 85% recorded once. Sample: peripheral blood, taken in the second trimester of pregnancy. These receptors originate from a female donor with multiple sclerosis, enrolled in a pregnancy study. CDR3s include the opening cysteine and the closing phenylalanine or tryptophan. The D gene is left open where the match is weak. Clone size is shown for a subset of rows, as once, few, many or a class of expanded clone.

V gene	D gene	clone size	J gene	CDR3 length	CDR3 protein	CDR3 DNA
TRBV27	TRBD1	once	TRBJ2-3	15	CASSIGTGNTDTQYF	TGTGCCAGCAGTATCGGGACAGGGAACACAGATACGCAGTATTTT
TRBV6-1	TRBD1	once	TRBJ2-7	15	CASSGGQGPSYEQYF	TGTGCCAGCAGTGGAGGACAGGGCCCTTCCTACGAGCAGTACTTC
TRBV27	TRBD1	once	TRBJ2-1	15	CASRIRDSSYNEQFF	TGTGCCAGCAGGATCCGGGACAGCTCCTACAATGAGCAGTTCTTC
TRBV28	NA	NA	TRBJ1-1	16	CASSPLGAGDGTEAFF	TGTGCCAGCAGTCCCCTAGGGGCTGGGGATGGCACTGAAGCTTTCTTT
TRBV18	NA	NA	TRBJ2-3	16	CASSPSNSPSTDTQYF	TGTGCCAGCTCACCGAGTAATAGTCCTAGCACAGATACGCAGTATTTT
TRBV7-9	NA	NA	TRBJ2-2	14	CASSSSSVSGELFF	TGTGCCAGCAGCTCATCTAGCGTATCCGGGGAGCTGTTTTTT
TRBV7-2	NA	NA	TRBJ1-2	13	CASSLGSVGGYTF	TGTGCCAGCAGCTTAGGAAGCGTCGGGGGCTACACCTTC
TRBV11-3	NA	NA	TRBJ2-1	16	CASSLPPGSGDNEQFF	TGTGCCAGCAGCTTACCACCCGGGAGTGGGGACAATGAGCAGTTCTTC
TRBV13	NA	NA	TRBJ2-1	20	CASSFLMGEAGLLSYNEQFF	TGTGCCAGCAGCTTCCTAATGGGGGAAGCGGGCCTTCTCTCCTACAATGAGCAGTTCTTC
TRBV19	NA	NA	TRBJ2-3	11	CASGSTDTQYF	TGTGCCAGTGGCAGCACAGATACGCAGTATTTT
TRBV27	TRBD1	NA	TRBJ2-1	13	CASSSGTGFGQFF	TGTGCCAGCAGTTCAGGGACAGGGTTCGGGCAGTTCTTC
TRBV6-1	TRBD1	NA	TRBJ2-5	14	CASSVGQALKTQYF	TGTGCCAGCAGTGTCGGACAGGCGTTGAAGACCCAGTACTTC
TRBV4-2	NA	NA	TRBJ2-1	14	CASSQDHSYNEQFF	TGTGCCAGCAGCCAAGATCACAGTTACAATGAGCAGTTCTTC
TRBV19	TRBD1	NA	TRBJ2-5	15	CASSGGTGRQETQYF	TGTGCCAGTAGTGGTGGGACAGGGAGACAAGAGACCCAGTACTTC
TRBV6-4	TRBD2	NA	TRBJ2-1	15	CASSDSTSGSNEQFF	TGTGCCAGCAGTGACTCGACTAGCGGGAGCAATGAGCAGTTCTTC
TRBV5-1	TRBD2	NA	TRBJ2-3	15	CASHRLAGVIDTQYF	TGCGCCAGCCACCGACTAGCGGGAGTGATAGATACGCAGTATTTT
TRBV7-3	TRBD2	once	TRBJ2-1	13	CASSRTSGTEQFF	TGTGCCAGCAGCCGGACTAGCGGGACTGAGCAGTTCTTC
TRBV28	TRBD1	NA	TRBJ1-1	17	CASRSDRGRRGDTEAFF	TGTGCCAGCAGGTCTGACAGGGGGAGGCGGGGGGACACTGAAGCTTTCTTT
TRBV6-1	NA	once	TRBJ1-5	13	CASGQGSNQPQHF	TGTGCCAGCGGGCAGGGGAGCAATCAGCCCCAGCATTTT
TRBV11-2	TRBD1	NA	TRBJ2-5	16	CASSTHRDRGQETQYF	TGTGCCAGCAGCACGCACCGGGACAGGGGGCAAGAGACCCAGTACTTC
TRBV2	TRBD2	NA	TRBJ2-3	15	CASKGTSGRADTQYF	TGTGCCAGCAAGGGGACTAGCGGGAGAGCAGATACGCAGTATTTT
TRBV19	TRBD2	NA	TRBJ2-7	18	CASSTSGLAGGRSYEQYF	TGTGCCAGTAGTACTTCGGGACTAGCGGGAGGGAGGTCCTACGAGCAGTACTTC
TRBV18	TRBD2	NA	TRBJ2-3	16	CASSPLERGFTDTQYF	TGTGCCAGCTCACCATTGGAGCGGGGGTTCACAGATACGCAGTATTTT
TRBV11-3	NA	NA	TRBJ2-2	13	CASSLRSTGELFF	TGTGCCAGCAGCTTACGGAGCACCGGGGAGCTGTTTTTT
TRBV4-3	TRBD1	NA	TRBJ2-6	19	CASSQHSGTASSGANVLTF	TGCGCCAGCAGCCAACATTCGGGGACAGCCAGCTCTGGGGCCAACGTCCTGACTTTC
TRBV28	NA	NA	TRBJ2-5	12	CASSVRSGTQYF	TGTGCCAGCAGTGTAAGGAGCGGGACCCAGTACTTC
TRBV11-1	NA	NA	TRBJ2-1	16	CASSVRWRVLGNEQFF	TGTGCCAGCAGCGTTAGGTGGAGGGTCTTGGGAAATGAGCAGTTCTTC
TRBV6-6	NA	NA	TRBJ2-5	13	CAITGPNQETQYF	TGTGCCATTACAGGGCCCAACCAAGAGACCCAGTACTTC
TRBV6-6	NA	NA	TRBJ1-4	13	CASTRSEGEKLFF	TGTGCCAGCACGAGGTCGGAGGGTGAAAAACTGTTTTTT
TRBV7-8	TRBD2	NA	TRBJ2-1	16	CASSTLAGGKFYEQFF	TGTGCCAGCAGCACCTTAGCGGGAGGGAAATTCTATGAGCAGTTCTTC
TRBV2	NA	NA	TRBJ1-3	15	CASSESRGSGNTIYF	TGTGCCAGCAGTGAATCAAGGGGGTCCGGAAACACCATATATTTT
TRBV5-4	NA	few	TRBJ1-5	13	CASSLERDQPQHF	TGTGCCAGCAGCTTGGAAAGAGATCAGCCCCAGCATTTT
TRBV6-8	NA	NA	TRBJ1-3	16	CASSCRQALSGNTIYF	TGTGCCAGCAGTTGTAGACAGGCCCTCTCTGGAAACACCATATATTTT
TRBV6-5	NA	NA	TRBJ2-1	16	CASSYSIFSRGNEQFF	TGTGCCAGCAGTTACTCGATATTCTCAAGGGGGAATGAGCAGTTCTTC
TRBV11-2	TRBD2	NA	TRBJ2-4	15	CASSFRGDAKNIQYF	TGTGCCAGCAGCTTTCGGGGGGACGCCAAAAACATTCAGTACTTC
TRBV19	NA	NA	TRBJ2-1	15	CASSASVSSYNEQFF	TGTGCCAGTAGTGCTAGCGTTAGCTCCTACAATGAGCAGTTCTTC
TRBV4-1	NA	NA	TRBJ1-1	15	CASSQRQVMETEAFF	TGCGCCAGCAGCCAAAGACAGGTGATGGAAACTGAAGCTTTCTTT
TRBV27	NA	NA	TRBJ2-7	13	CASSSTGPQEQYF	TGTGCCAGCAGTTCGACAGGTCCGCAGGAGCAGTACTTC
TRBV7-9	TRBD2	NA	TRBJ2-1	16	CASSAPGLAKTNEQFF	TGTGCCAGCAGCGCACCGGGACTAGCGAAAACGAATGAGCAGTTCTTC
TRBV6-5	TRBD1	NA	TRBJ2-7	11	CASMTGVEQYF	TGTGCCAGCATGACAGGGGTTGAGCAGTACTTC
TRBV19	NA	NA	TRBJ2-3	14	CASRTAVSTDTQYF	TGTGCCAGTAGAACAGCGGTTAGCACAGATACGCAGTATTTT
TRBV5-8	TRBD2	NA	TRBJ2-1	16	CASSPRGSGSYNEQFF	TGTGCCAGCTCGCCACGAGGTAGCGGGAGCTACAATGAGCAGTTCTTC
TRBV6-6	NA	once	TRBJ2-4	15	CASSYSGGSQNIQYF	TGTGCCAGCAGTTATTCGGGTGGCTCCCAAAACATTCAGTACTTC
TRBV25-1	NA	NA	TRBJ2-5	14	CASSEFRVGETQYF	TGTGCCAGCAGTGAATTCAGGGTTGGAGAGACCCAGTACTTC
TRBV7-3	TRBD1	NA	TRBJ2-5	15	CASSLVPGGYETQYF	TGTGCCAGCAGCTTAGTTCCAGGGGGTTATGAGACCCAGTACTTC
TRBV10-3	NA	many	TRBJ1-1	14	CAISEGRQNTEAFF	TGTGCCATCAGTGAGGGCAGGCAGAACACTGAAGCTTTCTTT
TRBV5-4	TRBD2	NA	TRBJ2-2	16	CASSLVSGRRSGELFF	TGTGCCAGCAGCTTGGTGAGCGGGAGGCGGTCCGGGGAGCTGTTTTTT
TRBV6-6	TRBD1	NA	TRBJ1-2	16	CASSYSRDRGLDGYTF	TGTGCCAGCAGTTACTCACGGGACAGGGGTCTCGATGGCTACACCTTC
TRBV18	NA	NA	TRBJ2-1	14	CASSPGGTDNEQFF	TGTGCCAGCTCACCCGGCGGGACTGACAATGAGCAGTTCTTC
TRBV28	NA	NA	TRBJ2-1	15	CASSSLSERGNEQFF	TGTGCCAGCAGTTCCTTATCCGAACGGGGCAATGAGCAGTTCTTC
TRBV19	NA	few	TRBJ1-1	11	CASSQGTEAFF	TGTGCCAGTAGCCAGGGCACTGAAGCTTTCTTT